This T cell receptor (beta chain) was found in a study of identical twins. V gave up 12 bases and J gave up 3 bases; unmatched junction bases: 10. Germline CDR1 KGHDR, CDR2 SFDVKD. There are 15 residues in the CDR3. Addition of a universal primer site occurred through template switching, and cDNA carried unique molecular identifiers. MiXCR, run by TCRdb on the 5' RACE reads, gives a single entry per CDR3 protein. The sample shows about 530,000 distinct CDR3 sequences, about a fifth of them seen only once. Details on this clonotype: What it recognizes is unknown.

Study-wide results and caveats: Twin-shared out-of-frame alpha sequences were enriched for low generation probability. Fewer insertions characterized abundant cord blood beta clonotypes, whereas memory repertoires showed none.

This same sample was also taken into another study, of yellow fever vaccine responses in identical twins.

The TCR sequence derives from a woman between 18 and 29 years old in good health. Sequencing was carried out using CD4+ T cells sorted from blood. This sequence joins TRBV24-1 and TRBJ2-2; 9 bases fit TRBD1. CDR3 DNA: TGTGCCGTCACACCGGGACAGGGCCACACCGGGGAGCTGTTTTTT. This codes for CAVTPGQGHTGELFF.